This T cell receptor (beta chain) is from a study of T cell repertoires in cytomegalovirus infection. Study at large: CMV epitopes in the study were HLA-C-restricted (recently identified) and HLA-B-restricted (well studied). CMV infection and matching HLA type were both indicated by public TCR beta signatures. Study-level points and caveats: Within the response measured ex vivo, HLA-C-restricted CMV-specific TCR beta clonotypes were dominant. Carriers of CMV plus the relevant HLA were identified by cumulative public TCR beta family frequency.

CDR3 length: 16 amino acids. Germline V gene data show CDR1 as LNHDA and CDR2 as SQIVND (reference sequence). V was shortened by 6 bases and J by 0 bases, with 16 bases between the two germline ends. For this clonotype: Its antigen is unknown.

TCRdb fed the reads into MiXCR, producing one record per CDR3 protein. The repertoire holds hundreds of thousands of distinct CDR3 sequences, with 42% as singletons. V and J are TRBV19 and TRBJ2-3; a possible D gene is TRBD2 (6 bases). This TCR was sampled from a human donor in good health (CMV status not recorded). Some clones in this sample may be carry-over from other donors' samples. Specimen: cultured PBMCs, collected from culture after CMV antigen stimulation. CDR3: CASSPGTSVSTDTQYF. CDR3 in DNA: TGTGCCAGTAGCCCGGGGACTTCCGTGAGCACAGATACGCAGTATTTT.